These T cell receptor beta chains were read from a single sample in a study of blood T cells in healthy people across ages. TCRdb re-derived calls from the 5' RACE reads in MiXCR, one entry per CDR3 protein. Of just under 900,000 distinct CDR3 sequences in the sample, more than 25% were seen once. Sequences were obtained from blood. The receptors stem from a woman aged 80 or over in good health. The CDR3 runs from the conserved cysteine through the conserved F or W. The D gene is left open where the match is weak. Not all rows give a size; the values are once, few, many and, for expanded clones, a class.

V	J	size	D	length	DNA	CDR3
TRBV7-9	TRBJ2-7	many	-	13	TGTGCCAGCAATTCGGGAAGAAAAGGCGAGCAGTACTTC	CASNSGRKGEQYF
TRBV3-1	TRBJ2-7	many	-	15	TGTGCCAGCAGCCAAACAGGGTATTGGAACTACGAGCAGTACTTC	CASSQTGYWNYEQYF
TRBV12-3/TRBV12-4	TRBJ2-3	-	TRBD1	15	TGTGCCAGCAATAAGGGACAGGGGGGCGCAGATACGCAGTATTTT	CASNKGQGGADTQYF
TRBV28	TRBJ2-5	-	-	17	TGTGCCAGCAGTTTTTTTGGACGAGCGGGCTCCCAAGAGACCCAGTACTTC	CASSFFGRAGSQETQYF
TRBV29-1	TRBJ1-1	-	-	11	TGCAGCGTTGAATGGGAAGATGAAGCTTTCTTT	CSVEWEDEAFF
TRBV7-8	TRBJ1-3	-	-	16	TGTGCCAGCAGCTTAGCACGACAGAATATTGGAAACACCATATATTTT	CASSLARQNIGNTIYF
TRBV5-1	TRBJ2-3	many	TRBD1	14	TGCGCCAGCAACCCTACAGGGGGACCAGATACGCAGTATTTT	CASNPTGGPDTQYF
TRBV3-1	TRBJ1-1	few	-	14	TGTGCCAGCAGCCAAGCGGGGCTGAACACTGAAGCTTTCTTT	CASSQAGLNTEAFF
TRBV10-3	TRBJ1-5	many	TRBD1	16	TGTGCCATCAGCGTCGGACAGGGGGATAGCAATCAGCCCCAGCATTTT	CAISVGQGDSNQPQHF
TRBV7-2	TRBJ2-1	many	TRBD1	17	TGTGCCAGCAGCTTACGTCCCTTTCTGGGACAGGGTACTGAGCAGTTCTTC	CASSLRPFLGQGTEQFF
TRBV11-2	TRBJ2-2	-	TRBD1	16	TGTGCCAGCACCCGTTGGACAGGGGCGAACACCGGGGAGCTGTTTTTT	CASTRWTGANTGELFF
TRBV5-1	TRBJ2-7	-	-	14	TGCGCCAGCAGCTCAGGAGACCCTAAGGGGGAGCAGTACTTC	CASSSGDPKGEQYF
TRBV7-2	TRBJ2-3	once	TRBD1	13	TGTGCCAGCAGCGTCGGGACAGCTTTACAACTGTATTTT	CASSVGTALQLYF
TRBV4-3	TRBJ1-3	-	-	16	TGCGCCAGCAGCCAAGAAAAGTGGGGATCTGGAAACACCATATATTTT	CASSQEKWGSGNTIYF
TRBV5-1	TRBJ2-5	many	-	14	TGCGCCAGCAGCCTGGGGCGGTACCAAGAGACCCAGTACTTC	CASSLGRYQETQYF
TRBV4-1	TRBJ2-7	few	-	15	TGCGCCAGCAGCCAAACCTTAGGGGGACTCTACGAGCAGTACTTC	CASSQTLGGLYEQYF
TRBV7-2	TRBJ2-1	many	-	13	TGTGCCAGCAGCTTAGATCGGTCGGGGGAGCAGTTCTTC	CASSLDRSGEQFF
TRBV6-5	TRBJ2-3	-	TRBD2	16	TGTGCCAGCAGTTACCTGCTAGCGGGGAGCACAGATACGCAGTATTTT	CASSYLLAGSTDTQYF
TRBV9	TRBJ2-3	many	-	12	TGTGCCAGCAGCGTAGGTCCAGATACGCAGTATTTT	CASSVGPDTQYF
TRBV6-6	TRBJ1-1	-	-	12	TGTGTCAGCAGTTACGAGGGGAGGGGAGCTTTCTTT	CVSSYEGRGAFF
TRBV6-1	TRBJ2-2	many	-	13	TGTGCCAGCAGTGAGGGGTGGACCGGGGAGCTGTTTTTT	CASSEGWTGELFF
TRBV3-1	TRBJ2-1	many	TRBD1	16	TGTGCCAGCAGCCACAAGGGTGGGGGACAGGGTACATTGCAGTTCTTC	CASSHKGGGQGTLQFF
TRBV5-1	TRBJ2-3	few	TRBD2	15	TGCGCCAGCAGCACAACTGCGGGAGGGACAGATACGCAGTATTTT	CASSTTAGGTDTQYF
TRBV7-2	TRBJ2-5	many	-	15	TGTGCCAGCAGTCCTGGGGGTTACCACCAAGAGACCCAGTACTTC	CASSPGGYHQETQYF
TRBV14	TRBJ1-2	few	-	14	TGTGCCAGCAGCCACCAGGGTTTTAACTATGGCTACACCTTC	CASSHQGFNYGYTF
TRBV4-1	TRBJ1-2	-	TRBD1	15	TGCGCCAGCAGCCAACCTCGGACAGGCAACTATGGCTACACCTTC	CASSQPRTGNYGYTF
TRBV10-3	TRBJ1-1	many	-	14	TGTGCCATCAGTGTCAAGGGGCAGGAGACTGAAGCTTTCTTT	CAISVKGQETEAFF
TRBV6-2/TRBV6-3	TRBJ2-3	few	-	15	TGTGCCAGCAGTTACGGGGGGCGCGGCTCAGATACGCAGTATTTT	CASSYGGRGSDTQYF
TRBV7-9	TRBJ1-2	many	-	14	TGTGCCAGCAGCTTGGGTCAGGGAGGACATGGCTACACCTTC	CASSLGQGGHGYTF
TRBV2	TRBJ1-1	few	-	11	TGTGCCAGTATAATGAACACTGAAGCTTTCTTT	CASIMNTEAFF
TRBV5-1	TRBJ2-5	once	TRBD2	16	TGCGCCAGCAGCTTGAAACCAAGCGGGGACGGAGAGACCCAGTACTTC	CASSLKPSGDGETQYF
TRBV7-2	TRBJ1-1	few	TRBD1	14	TGTGCCAGCAGCGCACAGGGGGAAATCACTGAAGCTTTCTTT	CASSAQGEITEAFF
TRBV7-2	TRBJ1-2	many	-	12	TGTGCCAGCAGCGAAGACTTCTATGGCTACACCTTC	CASSEDFYGYTF
TRBV27	TRBJ2-7	many	-	16	TGTGCCAGCAGTTTAAAACCAGGGTTGGGTCCCTACGAGCAGTACTTC	CASSLKPGLGPYEQYF
TRBV7-2	TRBJ2-1	-	-	19	TGTGCCAGCAGCTTAGCGACTAGTGAGTGGGCCGTCCAGTACAATGAGCAGTTCTTC	CASSLATSEWAVQYNEQFF
TRBV14	TRBJ2-5	many	TRBD1	14	TGTGCCAGCAGCCCGGGGACAGCGCCTGAGACCCAGTACTTC	CASSPGTAPETQYF
TRBV3-1	TRBJ1-2	many	-	14	TGTGCCAGCAGCCAAGCTAGGGCAGGGTATGGCTACACCTTC	CASSQARAGYGYTF
TRBV12-3/TRBV12-4	TRBJ2-3	once	TRBD1	16	TGTGCCAGCAGCGATCGACAGGGCGGGCGCACAGATGCGCAGTATTTT	CASSDRQGGRTDAQYF
TRBV12-3/TRBV12-4	TRBJ2-7	few	-	13	TGTGCCAGCAGAGCCTCGGGTAACAATGAGCAGTACTTC	CASRASGNNEQYF
TRBV10-3	TRBJ1-1	-	-	14	TGTACCATCTCGGAGGGACTCGTGAACACTGAAGCCTTCTTT	CTISEGLVNTEAFF
TRBV7-6	TRBJ1-1	once	-	15	TGTGCCAGCAGCTTAGTCACCGCCAGCGTCACTGAAGCTTTCTTT	CASSLVTASVTEAFF
TRBV20-1	TRBJ1-5	-	TRBD1	14	TGCAGTGCCAAGACAGGGAAAGACAATCAGCCCCAGCATTTT	CSAKTGKDNQPQHF
TRBV28	TRBJ1-2	-	TRBD1	17	TGTGCCAGCCGCCCCGCCGGGACAAAACAGGGGCTCTATGGCTACACCTTC	CASRPAGTKQGLYGYTF
TRBV20-1	TRBJ1-2	-	TRBD1	13	TGCAGTGCTTGGGACAGCTCTAACTATGGCTACACCTTC	CSAWDSSNYGYTF
TRBV28	TRBJ1-1	many	-	11	TGTGCCAGCAGCATTAACACTGAAGCTTTCTTT	CASSINTEAFF
TRBV12-3/TRBV12-4	TRBJ1-3	-	-	13	TGTGCCACCTTGGACGGGCATGGAAACACCATATATTTT	CATLDGHGNTIYF
TRBV7-2	TRBJ1-2	many	TRBD1	15	TGTGCCAGCAGCTTAGCAGGGACAGGGGGGATTGGCTACACCTTC	CASSLAGTGGIGYTF
TRBV5-6	TRBJ1-5	many	-	13	TGTGCCAGCCCCGATGGGGCTTATCAGCCCCAGCATTTT	CASPDGAYQPQHF
TRBV10-3	TRBJ1-3	-	TRBD1	20	TGTGCCATCAGTGAGTTAAACAAGCCCGGGACAGGGGGCTCTGGAAACACCATATATTTT	CAISELNKPGTGGSGNTIYF
TRBV20-1	TRBJ2-1	-	-	13	TGCAGTGTGCAGGGGGGCTCCTACAATGAGCAGTTCTTC	CSVQGGSYNEQFF
TRBV12-3/TRBV12-4	TRBJ2-7	many	-	16	TGTGCCAGCAGTTTAGGCGGTGCGGGGGCGGCCTACGAGCAGTACTTC	CASSLGGAGAAYEQYF
TRBV6-2/TRBV6-3	TRBJ1-6	-	-	15	TGTGCCAGCAGTTCCCCACCAAGGGAATCTTCCCCCCTCCACTTT	CASSSPPRESSPLHF
TRBV4-1	TRBJ2-1	many	TRBD1	16	TGCGCCAGCAGCCAAGTGACAGGGGTGGCAATGGATGAGCAGTTCTTC	CASSQVTGVAMDEQFF
TRBV5-1	TRBJ1-6	-	-	17	TGCGCCAGCAGCTTGGCCATGGACGGACAGTTTAATTCACCCCTCCACTTT	CASSLAMDGQFNSPLHF
TRBV25-1	TRBJ1-6	many	-	14	TGTGCCAGCAGTAGGTCTGGGTATAATTCACCCCTCCACTTT	CASSRSGYNSPLHF